This TCR beta chain was sequenced in a study of shared clonotypes between healthy human individuals. Germline V CDR1 and CDR2: SGHNT, YYREEE (reference sequence). With 4 bases removed from V and 1 base from J, the gap between germline ends came to 11 bases. This CDR3 comprises 14 residues. Notes on this clone: Its antigen is not known.

Whole-study findings and limits: It was the non-shared clonotypes that had lower generation probabilities than clonotypes shared by all four donors.

The genomic DNA of each subset was split evenly across several immunoSEQ plates. Here immunoSEQ multiplex PCR was the method, and the copy in TCRdb shows in-frame clones only, minus some. The table has about 2 million clones, over 85% seen once. Sample: naive CD4+ T cells sorted from blood. Regarding subset: CD45RA+ positively selected. The J gene is TRBJ2-5, the V gene TRBV5-4; either TRBD1 or TRBD2 may supply D (6 bases each). This TCR came from a man aged 18 to 30 in good health. The CDR3 DNA reads as TGTGCCAGCAGCCTATGGGGGGCCCAAGAGACCCAGTACTTC. It is translated as CASSLWGAQETQYF.